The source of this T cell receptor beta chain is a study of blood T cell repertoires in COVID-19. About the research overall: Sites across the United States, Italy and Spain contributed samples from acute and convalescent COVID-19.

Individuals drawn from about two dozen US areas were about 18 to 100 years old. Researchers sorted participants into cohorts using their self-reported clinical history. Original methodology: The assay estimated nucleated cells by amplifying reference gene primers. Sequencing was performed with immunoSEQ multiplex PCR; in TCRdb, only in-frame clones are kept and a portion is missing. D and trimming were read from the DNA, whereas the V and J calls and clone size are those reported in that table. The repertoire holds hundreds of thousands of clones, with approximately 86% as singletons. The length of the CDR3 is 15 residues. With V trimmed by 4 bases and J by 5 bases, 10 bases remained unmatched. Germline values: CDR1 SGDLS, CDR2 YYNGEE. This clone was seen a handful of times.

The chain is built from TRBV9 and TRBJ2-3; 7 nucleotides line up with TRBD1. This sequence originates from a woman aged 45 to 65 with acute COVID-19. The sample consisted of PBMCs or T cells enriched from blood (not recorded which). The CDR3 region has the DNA TGTGCCAGCAGCCTCAGAGAGGGGGCTGGAGATACGCAGTATTTT. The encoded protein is CASSLREGAGDTQYF.